These 3 T cell receptor beta chains were all obtained from the same sample, sequenced in a study of cytomegalovirus exposure and HLA in healthy donors. It was with 60 Vbeta and 13 Jbeta primers that the PCR ran. TCRdb keeps only in-frame clones here, not all; method: immunoSEQ multiplex PCR. The sample carries about 150,000 clones, around 80% recorded once. The specimen was PBMCs. These receptors all come from a woman aged 40 to 50 in good health and CMV-seronegative.

The chain carries TRBV5-4 and TRBJ2-1, with 12 positions matching TRBD2. Germline V gene sequence: CDR1 SGHNT, CDR2 YYREEE (reference sequence). J was trimmed by 4 bases and V by 1 base; bases with no gene match: 0. The CDR3 length is 15 residues. CDR3 amino acids: CASSLTSGGYNEQFF. The CDR3 nucleotides read TGTGCCAGCAGCTTGACTAGCGGGGGGTACAATGAGCAGTTCTTC.

This chain joins TRBV6-5 and TRBJ1-1, with TRBD1 as a possible D gene (6 bases). The CDR3 spans 13 residues. The germline gives CDR1 MNHEY, CDR2 SVGAGI. Trimming shortened V by 7 bases and J by 3 bases, and 12 bases separated the two germline ends. For the CDR3, the DNA is TGTGCCAGCAATGGACAGTTTGACACTGAAGCTTTCTTT. It is translated as CASNGQFDTEAFF.

V usage is TRBV5-1 and J usage is TRBJ2-3; TRBD2 is a possible D gene (5 bases). V dropped 3 bases and J dropped 11 bases, with 25 bases sitting between them. The CDR3 is 16 residues long. Germline V gene sequence: CDR1 SGHRS, CDR2 YFSETQ. CDR3 sequence reads: CASSSRASRAVPQQYF. The CDR3 coding sequence is TGCGCCAGCAGCTCGCGGGCGTCACGTGCCGTACCCCAGCAGTATTTT.